This T cell receptor (beta chain) was documented in a study of T cell responses to AZD1222 COVID-19 vaccine. Data came from immunoSEQ multiplex PCR; TCRdb stores just in-frame clones and leaves some out. Among about 180,000 clones listed, 88% were seen once. Germline CDR1 is KGHSH and CDR2 is LQKENI. This CDR3 spans 12 amino acids. V shed 10 bases and J shed 6 bases, with 16 bases lying between them. The receptor's source is an adult in good health. The chain carries TRBV18 and TRBJ2-7; D perhaps matches TRBD2 (6 bases). This specimen consisted of peripheral blood, obtained on day 0 of AZD1222 vaccination. CDR3 nucleotide sequence: TGTGCCACTGCCCCAGACGGGGGCGAGCAGTACTTC. Its translation: CATAPDGGEQYF.